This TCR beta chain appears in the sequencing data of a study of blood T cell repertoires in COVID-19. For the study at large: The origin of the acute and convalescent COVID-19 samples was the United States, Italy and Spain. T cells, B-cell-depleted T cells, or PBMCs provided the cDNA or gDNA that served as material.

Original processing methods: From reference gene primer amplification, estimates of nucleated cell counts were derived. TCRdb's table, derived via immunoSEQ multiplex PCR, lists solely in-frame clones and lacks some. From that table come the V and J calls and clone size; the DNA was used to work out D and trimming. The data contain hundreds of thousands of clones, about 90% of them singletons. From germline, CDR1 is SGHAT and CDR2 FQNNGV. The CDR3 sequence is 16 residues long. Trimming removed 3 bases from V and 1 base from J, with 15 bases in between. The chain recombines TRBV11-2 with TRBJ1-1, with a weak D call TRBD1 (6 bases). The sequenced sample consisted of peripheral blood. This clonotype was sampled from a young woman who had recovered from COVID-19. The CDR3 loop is CASSFMFAGENTEAFF. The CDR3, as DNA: TGTGCCAGCAGCTTCATGTTCGCAGGGGAGAACACTGAAGCTTTCTTT.